Listed here are 7 T cell receptor beta chains from one sample, sequenced in a study of T cell changes during pregnancy in multiple sclerosis. Data came from immunoSEQ multiplex PCR; TCRdb stores just in-frame clones and leaves some out. This sample has over 7,000 clones; 80% to 90% occur once, and the top ten carry roughly 5.5%. This specimen was CD8+ T cells from peripheral blood mononuclear cells, taken in the first trimester of pregnancy. These receptors came from a female donor in good health, enrolled as a control in a pregnancy study.

This chain links TRBV6-1 with TRBJ2-2, with 10 bases aligning to TRBD2. Germline CDR1 reads MNHNS; CDR2 reads SASEGT. This CDR3 spans 14 amino acids. V lost 5 bases to trimming and J lost 3 bases; unmatched junction nucleotides: 0. The CDR3 coding sequence is TGTGCCAGCAGTAGCGGGAGGGACACCGGGGAGCTGTTTTTT. Translated: CASSSGRDTGELFF.

The V call is TRBV7-9, the J call TRBJ2-5; 10 nucleotides align to TRBD1. The length of the CDR3 is 14 residues. V shed 4 bases and J 12 bases; nucleotides not matched to a gene: 11. The germline V gene encodes CDR1 SEHNR and CDR2 FQNEAQ (reference sequence). The CDR3 sequence: CASSSAGQGPLEYF. Here the CDR3 DNA reads TGTGCCAGCAGCTCCGCGGGACAGGGGCCCCTAGAGTACTTC.

J is TRBJ2-2 and V is TRBV27, with 8 bases that match TRBD2. Germline CDR1 MNHEY, CDR2 SMNVEV (reference sequence). V dropped 1 base and J dropped 0; count of bases not matched to a gene: 4. CDR3 size: 17 residues. CDR3 sequence reads: CASSLWSGGANTGELFF. The CDR3 nucleotides are TGTGCCAGCAGTTTATGGTCGGGGGGGGCGAACACCGGGGAGCTGTTTTTT.

The chain combines TRBV5-6 with TRBJ2-3; D is possibly TRBD1 (5 bases). Per germline, CDR1 SGHDT and CDR2 YYEEEE. V lost 5 bases to trimming and J lost 0 bases, with 19 bases between them. The CDR3 sequence is 17 residues long. CDR3 in amino acids: CASRFLTGIPSTDTQYF. CDR3 coding DNA: TGTGCCAGCAGATTTCTTACAGGTATACCTAGCACAGATACGCAGTATTTT.

The rearrangement uses TRBV9 and TRBJ2-5; D perhaps matches TRBD2 (6 bases). Germline CDR1 and CDR2: SGDLS and YYNGEE. CDR3 length: 16 residues. V gave up 3 bases and J gave up 5 bases, with 20 bases separating them. CDR3: CASSEEGHHRGETQYF. The CDR3 DNA reads as TGTGCCAGCAGCGAAGAGGGCCACCACCGGGGGGAGACCCAGTACTTC. Full variable domain (missing parts from reference TRBV9 and TRBJ2-5): DSGVTQTPKHLITATGQRVTLRCSPRSGDLSVYWYQQSLDQGLQFLIQYYNGEERAKGNILERFSAQQFPDLHSELNLSSLELGDSALYFCASSEEGHHRGETQYFGPGTRLLVL.

The V and J genes are TRBV7-3 and TRBJ2-1; the D gene is possibly TRBD2 (5 bases). The CDR3 has 15 amino acids. Germline CDR1 and CDR2: SGHTA and FQGTGA. Trimming shortened V by 2 bases and J by 5 bases, and 13 bases separated the two germline ends. CDR3 DNA sequence: TGTGCCAGCAGCTTAGCATCGGGGAGTCACAATGAGCAGTTCTTC. Protein product: CASSLASGSHNEQFF.

The chain carries TRBV11-2 and TRBJ2-1; 8 bases fit TRBD1. V was pared by 2 bases and J by 7 bases, with 1 base of the junction left unmatched. Germline-derived CDR1 and CDR2 are SGHAT and FQNNGV. The length of the CDR3 is 13 residues. CDR3 amino acids: CASSLRQGNEQFF. CDR3 bases: TGTGCCAGCAGCTTACGACAGGGGAATGAGCAGTTCTTC.